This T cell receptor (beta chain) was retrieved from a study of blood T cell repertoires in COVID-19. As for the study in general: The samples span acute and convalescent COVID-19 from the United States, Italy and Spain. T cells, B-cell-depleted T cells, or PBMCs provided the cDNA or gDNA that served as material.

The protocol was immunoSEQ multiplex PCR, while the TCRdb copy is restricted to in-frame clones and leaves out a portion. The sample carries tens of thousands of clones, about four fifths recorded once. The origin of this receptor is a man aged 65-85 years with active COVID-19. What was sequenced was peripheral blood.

In DNA, the CDR3 is TGCAGCGCCCGAGGGCAGGTTGCCTACAATGAGCAGTTCTTC. This sequence encodes CSARGQVAYNEQFF. The genes are TRBV29-1 and TRBJ2-1, with D perhaps matching TRBD2 (5 bases). The ends were cut back, 7 bases at V and 2 bases at J, with 15 bases in the middle. Germline loops: CDR1 SQVTM, CDR2 ANQGSEA. The CDR3 has 14 amino acids.